Listed below are T cell receptor beta chains from one sample, sequenced in a study of T cells and Merkel cell carcinoma outcomes. Assay used: immunoSEQ multiplex PCR; TCRdb lists only in-frame clones, some missing. This table holds a few hundred clones, 85% to 90% found once. Source material: tumor tissue from Merkel cell carcinoma. Receptor source: a human donor with Merkel cell carcinoma. Both conserved end residues are part of each CDR3. The order of the fields is V gene, J gene, D gene, clone size, CDR3 DNA, CDR3 protein. D genes are given only for firm matches. Clone size is shown for a subset of rows, as once, few, many or a class of expanded clone.

V: TRBV4-3
J: TRBJ2-4
D: .
size: .
DNA: TGCGCCAGCAGTCAAGGGGCAGTGGGACGAGGTAAAGACATTCAGTACTTC
CDR3: CASSQGAVGRGKDIQYF

V: TRBV5-8
J: TRBJ2-1
D: TRBD1
size: .
DNA: TGTGCCAGCCTCCGGGACAGAAGCTCCTACAATGAGCAGTTCTTC
CDR3: CASLRDRSSYNEQFF

V: TRBV29-1
J: TRBJ2-1
D: TRBD2
size: .
DNA: TGCAGCCCTAGAACCGGGGGGGCAGGCAATGAGCAGTTCTTC
CDR3: CSPRTGGAGNEQFF

V: TRBV5-1
J: TRBJ1-3
D: .
size: .
DNA: TGCGCCAGCAGCTTACCTGGAAACACCATATATTTT
CDR3: CASSLPGNTIYF

V: TRBV30
J: TRBJ2-5
D: TRBD2
size: .
DNA: TGTGCCTGGAGTGTACTTGTTCTAGCGGACCAAGAGACCCAGTACTTC
CDR3: CAWSVLVLADQETQYF

V: TRBV4-3
J: TRBJ2-4
D: TRBD2
size: .
DNA: TGCGCCAGCAGTCAAGGGGCAGCGGGACGAGGTAAAGACATTCAGTACTTC
CDR3: CASSQGAAGRGKDIQYF

V: TRBV7-9
J: TRBJ1-5
D: .
size: .
DNA: TGTGCCAGCAGCTTAGGAAGTGGGCCCCAGCATTTT
CDR3: CASSLGSGPQHF

V: TRBV1
J: TRBJ2-6
D: .
size: .
DNA: TGCACCAGCAGAATGGATTGTGCACAAAGTCGGGCCAACGTCCTGACTTTC
CDR3: CTSRMDCAQSRANVLTF

V: TRBV13
J: TRBJ2-5
D: TRBD1
size: .
DNA: TGTGCCAGCAACAAAGGGACAGGGGCGGAGACCCAGTACTTC
CDR3: CASNKGTGAETQYF

V: TRBV12-5
J: TRBJ2-1
D: .
size: once
DNA: TGTGCTAGCACTACCCGGAGAGAGCAGTTCTTC
CDR3: CASTTRREQFF

V: TRBV29-1
J: TRBJ2-3
D: .
size: .
DNA: TGCAGCGGGGGGACCCCGGAGGCGCAGTATTTT
CDR3: CSGGTPEAQYF

V: TRBV5-1
J: TRBJ1-1
D: .
size: .
DNA: TGCGCCAGCAGCGGCGGGGGGGGAACGGGCACTGAAGCTTTCTTT
CDR3: CASSGGGGTGTEAFF

V: TRBV9
J: TRBJ1-1
D: .
size: .
DNA: TGTGCCAGCAGCGTAGCCGGGGACACTGAAGCTTTCTTT
CDR3: CASSVAGDTEAFF

V: TRBV9
J: TRBJ2-3
D: .
size: .
DNA: TGTGCCAGCAGCGCGGAGGGCGGGCGGGATTTCACAGATACGCAGTATTTT
CDR3: CASSAEGGRDFTDTQYF

V: TRBV9
J: TRBJ2-1
D: TRBD2
size: .
DNA: TGTGCCAGCAGTCCAGCGGGGGGTATCGTAGAGTTCTTC
CDR3: CASSPAGGIVEFF

V: TRBV7-9
J: TRBJ1-5
D: .
size: once
DNA: TGTGCCAGCAGCTCGGCCGGGACTCGGGGTCAGCCCCAGCATTTT
CDR3: CASSSAGTRGQPQHF

V: TRBV6-5
J: TRBJ2-3
D: .
size: .
DNA: TGTGCCAGCAGTTATCTCGGCGGGGGCGTCACAGATACGCAGTATTTT
CDR3: CASSYLGGGVTDTQYF

V: TRBV5-1
J: TRBJ1-1
D: .
size: .
DNA: TGCGCCAGCAGCTCGGAGGGCATAACCACTGAAGCTTTCTTT
CDR3: CASSSEGITTEAFF

V: TRBV4-1
J: TRBJ2-7
D: .
size: .
DNA: TGCGCCAGCAGCCACGACTATATTGGGCCCTACGAGCAGTACTTC
CDR3: CASSHDYIGPYEQYF

V: TRBV7-6
J: TRBJ2-2
D: TRBD1
size: .
DNA: TGTGCCAGCAGCTGGACAGGAACCGCGAACACCGGGGAGCTGTTTTTT
CDR3: CASSWTGTANTGELFF

V: TRBV9
J: TRBJ1-1
D: TRBD1
size: .
DNA: TGTGCCAGCAGCGGAGACAGGGGCTGGGCGTATGAAGCTTTCTTT
CDR3: CASSGDRGWAYEAFF

V: TRBV7-2
J: TRBJ2-7
D: .
size: .
DNA: TGTGCCAGCAGCGACTTTTTGAGCTCCTACGAGCAGTACTTC
CDR3: CASSDFLSSYEQYF

V: TRBV9
J: TRBJ2-3
D: .
size: .
DNA: TGTGCCAGCAGCGCCTCCGGGACTTTCACAGATACGCAGTATTTT
CDR3: CASSASGTFTDTQYF

V: TRBV7-8
J: TRBJ1-4
D: TRBD1
size: .
DNA: TGTGCCAGCAGCCAGGGGGCGGGGAATGTGGAAAAACTGTTTTTT
CDR3: CASSQGAGNVEKLFF

V: TRBV9
J: TRBJ2-7
D: .
size: .
DNA: TGTGCCAGCAGCGTAAGTCCGGGACAACCGCTCTACGAGCAGTACTTC
CDR3: CASSVSPGQPLYEQYF

V: TRBV7-9
J: TRBJ2-2
D: TRBD1
size: .
DNA: TGTGCCAGCAGCCAGGGGACAGGGATCAACACCGGGGAGCTGTTTTTT
CDR3: CASSQGTGINTGELFF

V: TRBV15
J: TRBJ1-2
D: .
size: few
DNA: TGTGCCACCAGCGCATCAGTTAACTATGGCTACACCTTC
CDR3: CATSASVNYGYTF

V: TRBV14
J: TRBJ2-1
D: TRBD2
size: .
DNA: TGTGCCAGCAGTTTAGCGGGGGGATCCTACAATGAGCAGTTCTTC
CDR3: CASSLAGGSYNEQFF

V: TRBV19
J: TRBJ1-3
D: .
size: .
DNA: TGTGCCAGTAGTGCGGACGGACGAAACACCATATATTTT
CDR3: CASSADGRNTIYF

V: TRBV12-5
J: TRBJ2-3
D: TRBD2
size: .
DNA: TGTGCTAGTGGCCCGATGGGGGGGGATACGCAGTATTTT
CDR3: CASGPMGGDTQYF

V: TRBV7-9
J: TRBJ1-5
D: .
size: few
DNA: TGTGCCAGCAGCTTAGGGAGTGGGCCCCAGCATTTT
CDR3: CASSLGSGPQHF

V: TRBV7-9
J: TRBJ1-1
D: .
size: .
DNA: TGTGCCAGCAGCCTTCAGGAGGGGTTGAACACTGAAGCTTTCTTT
CDR3: CASSLQEGLNTEAFF

V: TRBV6-6
J: TRBJ1-2
D: .
size: .
DNA: TGTGCCAGCAGTCCGACGGGACTGTCCTATGGCTACACCTTC
CDR3: CASSPTGLSYGYTF

V: TRBV7-3
J: TRBJ2-3
D: .
size: .
DNA: TGTGCCAGCAGCTTGCCGGGCACAGATACGCAGTATTTT
CDR3: CASSLPGTDTQYF

V: TRBV9
J: TRBJ2-1
D: .
size: .
DNA: TGTGCCAGCAGCCCTGACGCCGGGGGCGATGAGCAGTTCTTC
CDR3: CASSPDAGGDEQFF

V: TRBV4-2
J: TRBJ2-3
D: TRBD2
size: .
DNA: TGTGCCAGCAGCCCCCTTGTAGCGGGGGGCTATACGCAGTATTTT
CDR3: CASSPLVAGGYTQYF

V: TRBV30
J: TRBJ2-5
D: .
size: .
DNA: TGTGCCTGGAGTTCGTGGGAGACCCAGTACTTC
CDR3: CAWSSWETQYF

V: TRBV30
J: TRBJ1-3
D: .
size: .
DNA: TGTGCCTGGAGTCCCGGCGGGAGCCACTCTGGAAACACCATATATTTT
CDR3: CAWSPGGSHSGNTIYF

V: TRBV29-1
J: TRBJ2-4
D: .
size: .
DNA: TGCAGCGTCGTCGGGACCCTCGGGAACCTTCAGTACTTC
CDR3: CSVVGTLGNLQYF

V: TRBV19
J: TRBJ1-1
D: TRBD1
size: .
DNA: TGTGCCAGTAACTACCGACAGGGGACGGGGACTGAAGCTTTCTTT
CDR3: CASNYRQGTGTEAFF

V: TRBV5-1
J: TRBJ1-6
D: TRBD1
size: .
DNA: TGCGCCAGCAGCTTGGTACTCGGTGGGACAGGGGATTCACCCCTCCACTTT
CDR3: CASSLVLGGTGDSPLHF

V: TRBV6-5
J: TRBJ2-2
D: .
size: .
DNA: TGTGCCAGCAGCCCCGGGGGCAGGGAGCTGTTTTTT
CDR3: CASSPGGRELFF

V: TRBV6-1
J: TRBJ1-1
D: .
size: .
DNA: TGTGCCAGCACAGTTAAGAGCAACACTGAAGCTTTCTTT
CDR3: CASTVKSNTEAFF

V: TRBV4-3
J: TRBJ2-2
D: .
size: .
DNA: TGCGTCAGCAGCCATATGCTAACCGGGGAGCTGTTTTTT
CDR3: CVSSHMLTGELFF

V: TRBV18
J: TRBJ2-3
D: TRBD2
size: few
DNA: TGTGCCAGCTCACCAGTGGGGGGGGACACAGATACGCAGTATTTT
CDR3: CASSPVGGDTDTQYF

V: TRBV13
J: TRBJ2-2
D: .
size: few
DNA: TGTGCCAGCAGCTTTATCCCGACCGGGGAGCTGTTTTTT
CDR3: CASSFIPTGELFF